Included here is one TCR beta chain sequence, with context. Its antigen is unidentified. The length of the CDR3 is 15 residues. Germline CDR1 and CDR2: MGHDK and SYGVNS. The germline V and J ends were trimmed by 1 base and 2 bases, with 11 bases remaining between them. This sample stems from a study of cytomegalovirus exposure and HLA in healthy donors. Study-level points and caveats: In vitro, a few CMV-associated chains proved specific for CMV antigens. Compared with the roughly 730-donor mean, an Asian-associated ancestry cluster reportedly had fewer N-insertions, according to a later analysis. Prior analysis indicated that the majority of TCR beta V segments exhibited productivity approximately 87% or approximately 30% of the time. Whilst most TCR sequences proved rare, a subset of public TCRs occurred across many donors.

Primers: 60 Vbeta forward and 13 Jbeta reverse. Sequencing used immunoSEQ multiplex PCR; TCRdb keeps in-frame clones, though not all of them. The sample lists some 150,000 clones; about three quarters were seen once. This rearrangement joins TRBV25-1 to TRBJ1-1; D gene uncertain. Sequencing was performed on PBMCs. This sequence originates from a female donor in good health and CMV-seronegative. CDR3 in DNA: TGTGCCAGCAGTGAATGGGCCAGCCTAAACACTGAAGCTTTCTTT. This translates into CASSEWASLNTEAFF.